This is a list of T cell receptor beta chains from one sample in a study of monozygotic twins with inflammatory bowel disease. TCRdb re-called the 5' RACE reads; every CDR3 protein appears as one record, without DNA. The sample shows roughly 100,000 distinct CDR3 sequences, and 1.9% sits with its ten largest clones. The specimen was blood. The receptors shown here come from a human donor with ulcerative colitis or Crohn's disease, or a healthy co-twin of an affected twin (not recorded which). The CDR3 runs from the conserved cysteine through the conserved F or W.

j_call v_call cdr3_aa
TRBJ1-1 TRBV28 CASSLSISRYTEAFF
TRBJ2-2 TRBV9 CASSVVVGPGELFF
TRBJ2-4 TRBV7-2 CASSSQRGDVIAAKNIQYF
TRBJ2-1 TRBV24-1 CATSSRNEQFF
TRBJ2-1 TRBV24-1 CATSDPSGWKFF
TRBJ1-1 TRBV6-5 CASSYRGFPEAFF
TRBJ2-3 TRBV7-8 CASSLAFGTSPGHTQYF
TRBJ2-1 TRBV29-1 CSVPTSGRAFGNEQFF
TRBJ2-7 TRBV20-1 CSARDYTGLAIYEQYF
TRBJ1-2 TRBV6-5 CASSVKLGQGGYGYTF
TRBJ1-5 TRBV12-3/TRBV12-4 CASLQGAGNQPQHF
TRBJ2-1 TRBV12-3/TRBV12-4 CASRLADQGNEQFF
TRBJ2-7 TRBV12-3/TRBV12-4 CASSLVGADYEQYF
TRBJ2-1 TRBV6-2/TRBV6-3 CASSSPGLPMVEQFF
TRBJ2-4 TRBV19 CASSQTGADRAKNIQYF
TRBJ2-2 TRBV28 CASRGEVRNTGELFF
TRBJ1-4 TRBV7-2 CASSLARGQGAQLFF
TRBJ2-1 TRBV7-6 CASSPDGTLNNEQFF
TRBJ2-2 TRBV12-3/TRBV12-4 CAIRGLHTGELFF
TRBJ2-4 TRBV7-2 CASSLGGSGRGNIQYF
TRBJ2-7 TRBV5-1 CASSLGQGARYEQYF
TRBJ2-2 TRBV14 CASSRFYGTSGTGELFF
TRBJ1-2 TRBV10-3 CAIRSDGNYGYTF
TRBJ1-2 TRBV20-1 CSASFDRYSGITF
TRBJ2-7 TRBV29-1 CSVRGDSASYEQYF
TRBJ2-5 TRBV19 CASSTGLAGGLAQYF
TRBJ2-2 TRBV4-3 CASSQSPGEATGELFF
TRBJ2-7 TRBV6-1 CASSELRRHHGQYF
TRBJ1-1 TRBV29-1 CSVTTGRGNTEAFF
TRBJ2-1 TRBV12-3/TRBV12-4 CASSIRSEQFF
TRBJ2-1 TRBV15 CATSSSGLGPYNEQFF
TRBJ2-1 TRBV24-1 CATSDEVYNEQFF
TRBJ2-1 TRBV27 CASSPTGWNEQFF
TRBJ1-1 TRBV11-2 CASSSRGRRAFF
TRBJ2-5 TRBV29-1 CSVDGTGLSETQYF
TRBJ2-2 TRBV15 CATSSADRDTGELFF
TRBJ1-1 TRBV6-5 CASSARYTEAFF
TRBJ1-6 TRBV7-2 CASSLLRSDNSPLHF
TRBJ2-7 TRBV6-2/TRBV6-3 CASSYLVRLGEQYF
TRBJ2-3 TRBV12-3/TRBV12-4 CASTSMASFRNTQYF
TRBJ2-1 TRBV15 CATSRGAEPDEQFF
TRBJ2-1 TRBV5-1 CASSLGTSGSTEQFF
TRBJ2-3 TRBV18 CASSQLGTVTPQSTDTQYF
TRBJ2-7 TRBV4-3 CASSQDKGLEQYF
TRBJ2-7 TRBV11-2 CASSLRLAGQAITHSYEQYF
TRBJ2-1 TRBV12-3/TRBV12-4 CASSFRTIDTEQFF
TRBJ2-5 TRBV7-8 CASGSTENQRTQYF
TRBJ2-7 TRBV6-1 CASSSFATGSGDEQYF
TRBJ2-7 TRBV10-3 CAISDQGPYEQYF